The T cell receptor (beta chain) described here comes from a study of post-analysis software for immune sequencing data. Findings and limits, study-wide: Five TRBV segments, including TRBV5-6, TRBV5-1 and TRBV20-1, were more frequent in patients than controls. F-measure co-clustering was strong for batch-matched samples.

The V end was cut by 4 bases, the J end by 6 bases, with 11 bases between. The CDR3 covers 12 residues. The V gene's germline CDR1 is SGHRS and CDR2 YFSETQ. The TCR beta cDNA libraries carried unique molecular identifiers. A population of 1 to 10 million T cells gave rise to roughly 500,000 cDNA molecules. TCRdb used MiXCR to reprocess the PCR reads, holding one entry per CDR3 protein. The data show about half a million distinct CDR3 sequences, with roughly 45% seen just once and 12% held by the top ten. In its sample, this clonotype was seen a few times. Its target is unknown. This rearrangement joins TRBV5-1 to TRBJ2-7; D call uncertain. The origin of this receptor is a girl under 18 with multiple sclerosis. Sequencing was done on a sample of blood. CDR3 DNA: TGCGCCAGCAGCACCCAAATTGGCGAGCAGTACTTC. Protein: CASSTQIGEQYF.